The following is a T cell receptor (beta chain) sequence with its context. The V segment lost 1 base and the J segment 1 base; nucleotides outside the gene matches: 2. This CDR3 is built from 14 residues. Germline V gives CDR1 SGHRS, CDR2 YFSETQ. Stated time point: patch test 1, 2 weeks after DPC sensitization. Sample treatment: therapeutic diphenylcyclopropenone sensitization with weekly scalp DPC. Blood was drawn before each patch test was applied. This specimen comes from a study of human T cells and chemical hapten exposure. Overall study: Largely, small differences in pooled library volume made per-sample TCR yields vary.

TCRdb recomputed calls from the RACE reads with MiXCR, one row per CDR3 protein. The data show about 120,000 distinct CDR3 sequences, roughly 13% seen once. The TCR comes from a man between 18 and 29 years old with alopecia areata. Some clones in this sample may be carry-over from other donors' samples. The V call is TRBV5-1, the J call TRBJ2-7; TRBD2 matches at 7 bases. The sample in question was whole blood, obtained in connection with sensitization to the hapten diphenylcyclopropenone (DPC). The CDR3 DNA reads as TGCGCCAGCAGCTTGACAGCGGGGTCCTACGAGCAGTACGTC. Translated, it gives CASSLTAGSYEQYV.